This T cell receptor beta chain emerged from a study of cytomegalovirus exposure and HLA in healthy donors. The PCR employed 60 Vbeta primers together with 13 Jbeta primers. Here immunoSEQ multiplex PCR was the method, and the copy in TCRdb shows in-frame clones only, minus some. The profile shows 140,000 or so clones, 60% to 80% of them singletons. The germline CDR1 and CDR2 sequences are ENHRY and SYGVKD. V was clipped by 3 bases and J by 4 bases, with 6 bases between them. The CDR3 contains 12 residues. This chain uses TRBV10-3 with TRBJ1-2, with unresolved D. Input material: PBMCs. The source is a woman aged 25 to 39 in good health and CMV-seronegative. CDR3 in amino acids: CAISDNSYGYTF. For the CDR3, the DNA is TGTGCCATCAGTGACAACAGCTATGGCTACACCTTC.